Included here is one T cell receptor beta chain sequence, with context. This specimen comes from a study of T cell changes during pregnancy in multiple sclerosis. The CDR3 totals 14 residues. V shed 6 bases, J shed 4 bases, and the junction held 8 bases outside the gene matches. Germline V gene sequence: CDR1 MNHEY, CDR2 SVGAGI. TCRdb's table, derived via immunoSEQ multiplex PCR, lists solely in-frame clones and lacks some. The profile shows tens of thousands of clones, under 95% of them singletons. The source is a female donor with multiple sclerosis, enrolled in a pregnancy study. The sequenced sample was CD4+ T cells from peripheral blood mononuclear cells, obtained in the third trimester of pregnancy. The V gene is TRBV6-5, the J gene TRBJ1-2, with 7 nucleotides matching TRBD1. CDR3 coding DNA: TGTGCCAGCAGCGAACTCGGGACAGTCTATGGCTACACCTTC. Protein product: CASSELGTVYGYTF.